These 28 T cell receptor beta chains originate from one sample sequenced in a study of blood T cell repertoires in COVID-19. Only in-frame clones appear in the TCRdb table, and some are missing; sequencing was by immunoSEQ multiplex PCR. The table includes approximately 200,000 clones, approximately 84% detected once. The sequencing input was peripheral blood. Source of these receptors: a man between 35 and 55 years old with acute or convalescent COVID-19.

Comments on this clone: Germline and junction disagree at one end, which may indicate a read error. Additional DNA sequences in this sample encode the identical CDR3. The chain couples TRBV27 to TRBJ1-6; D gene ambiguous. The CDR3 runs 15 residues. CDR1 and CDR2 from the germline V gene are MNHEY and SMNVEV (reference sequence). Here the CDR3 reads CASSLRGGINSPLHF. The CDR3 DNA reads TGTGCCAGCAGTTTGAGAGGAGGGATTAATTCACCCCTTCACTTT.

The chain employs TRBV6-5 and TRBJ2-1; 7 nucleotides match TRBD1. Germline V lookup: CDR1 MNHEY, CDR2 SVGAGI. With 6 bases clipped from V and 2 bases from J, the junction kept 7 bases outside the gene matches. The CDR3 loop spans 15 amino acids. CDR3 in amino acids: CASSRQGPTYNEQFF. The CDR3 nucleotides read TGTGCCAGCAGCCGACAGGGACCTACCTACAATGAGCAGTTCTTC.

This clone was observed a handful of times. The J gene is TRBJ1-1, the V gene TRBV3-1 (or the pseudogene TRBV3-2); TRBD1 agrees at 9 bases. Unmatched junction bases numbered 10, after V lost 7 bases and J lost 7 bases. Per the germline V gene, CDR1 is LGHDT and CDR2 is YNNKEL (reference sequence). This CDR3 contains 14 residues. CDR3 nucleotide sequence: TGTGCCAGCACCTCTGATGGGACAGGGATTGAAGCTTTCTTT. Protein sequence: CASTSDGTGIEAFF.

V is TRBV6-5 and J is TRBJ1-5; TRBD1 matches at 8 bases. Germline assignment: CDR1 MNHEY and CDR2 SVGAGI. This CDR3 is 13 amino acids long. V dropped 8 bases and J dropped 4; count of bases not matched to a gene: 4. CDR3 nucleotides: TGTGCCAGCGCCGGGGACAGGAATCAGCCCCAGCATTTT. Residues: CASAGDRNQPQHF.

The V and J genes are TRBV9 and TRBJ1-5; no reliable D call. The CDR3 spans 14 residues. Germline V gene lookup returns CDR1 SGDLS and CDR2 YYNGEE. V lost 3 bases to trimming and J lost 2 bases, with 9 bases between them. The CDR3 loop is CASSEDGGNQPQHF. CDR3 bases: TGTGCCAGCAGCGAGGACGGGGGCAATCAGCCCCAGCATTTT. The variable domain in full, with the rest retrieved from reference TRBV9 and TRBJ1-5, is DSGVTQTPKHLITATGQRVTLRCSPRSGDLSVYWYQQSLDQGLQFLIQYYNGEERAKGNILERFSAQQFPDLHSELNLSSLELGDSALYFCASSEDGGNQPQHFGDGTRLSIL.

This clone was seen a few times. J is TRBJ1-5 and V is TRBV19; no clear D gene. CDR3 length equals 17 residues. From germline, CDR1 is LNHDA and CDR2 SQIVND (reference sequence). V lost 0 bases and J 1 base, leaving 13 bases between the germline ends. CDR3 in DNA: TGTGCCAGTAGTATAGATCGCGGCGGAAGGAGCAATCAGCCCCAGCATTTT. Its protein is CASSIDRGGRSNQPQHF.

CDR3 loop: CASSPGGRLVGLYEQYF. The CDR3 coding sequence is TGTGCCAGCTCACCAGGGGGCAGGCTCGTGGGGTTGTACGAGCAGTACTTC. This chain joins TRBV18 and TRBJ2-7, with D tentatively TRBD1 (6 bases). There are 17 residues in the CDR3. In germline, CDR1 is KGHSH, CDR2 LQKENI. V was shortened by 2 bases and J by 4 bases, with 21 bases between the two germline ends.

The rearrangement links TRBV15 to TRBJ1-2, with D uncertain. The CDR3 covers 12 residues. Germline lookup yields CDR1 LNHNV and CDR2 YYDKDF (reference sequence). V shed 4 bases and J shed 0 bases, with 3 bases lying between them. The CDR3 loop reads CATSTANYGYTF. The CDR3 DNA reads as TGTGCCACCAGCACTGCTAACTATGGCTACACCTTC.

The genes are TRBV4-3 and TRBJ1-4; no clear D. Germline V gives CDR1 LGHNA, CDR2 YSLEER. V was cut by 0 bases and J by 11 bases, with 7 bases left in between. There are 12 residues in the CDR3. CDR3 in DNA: TGCGCCAGCAGCCAAGAAGTCGGGAAACTGTTTTTT. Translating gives CASSQEVGKLFF.

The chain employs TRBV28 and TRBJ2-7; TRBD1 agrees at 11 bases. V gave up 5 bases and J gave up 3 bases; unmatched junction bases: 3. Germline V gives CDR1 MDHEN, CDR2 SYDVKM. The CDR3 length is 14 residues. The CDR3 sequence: CASSAGQGVYEQYF. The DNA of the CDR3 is TGTGCCAGCAGTGCGGGACAGGGGGTCTACGAGCAGTACTTC.

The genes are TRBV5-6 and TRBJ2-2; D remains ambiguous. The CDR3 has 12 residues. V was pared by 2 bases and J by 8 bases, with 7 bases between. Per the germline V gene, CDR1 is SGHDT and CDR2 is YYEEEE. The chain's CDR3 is CASSFFRGELFF. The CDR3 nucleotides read TGTGCCAGCAGCTTCTTCAGGGGGGAGCTGTTTTTT.

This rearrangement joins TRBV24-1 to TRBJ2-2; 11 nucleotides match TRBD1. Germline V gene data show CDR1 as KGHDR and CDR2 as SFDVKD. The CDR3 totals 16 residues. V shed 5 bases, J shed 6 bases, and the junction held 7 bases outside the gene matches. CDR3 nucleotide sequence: TGTGCCACCAGTGTTACCGGGACAGGGGGTGCCGGGGAGCTGTTTTTT. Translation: CATSVTGTGGAGELFF.

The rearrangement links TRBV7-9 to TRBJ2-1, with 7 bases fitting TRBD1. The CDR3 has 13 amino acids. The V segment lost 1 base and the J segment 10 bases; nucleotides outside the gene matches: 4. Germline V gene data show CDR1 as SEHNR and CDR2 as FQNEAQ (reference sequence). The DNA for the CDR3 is TGTGCCAGCAGCTTAGTAACAGGGGACGAGCAGTTCTTC. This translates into CASSLVTGDEQFF.

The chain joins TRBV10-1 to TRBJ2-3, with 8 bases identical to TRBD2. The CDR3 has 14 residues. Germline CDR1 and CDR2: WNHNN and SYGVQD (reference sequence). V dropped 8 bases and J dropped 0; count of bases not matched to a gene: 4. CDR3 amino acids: CASSRGGSTDTQYF. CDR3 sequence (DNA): TGCGCCAGCTCTCGGGGGGGTAGCACAGATACGCAGTATTTT.

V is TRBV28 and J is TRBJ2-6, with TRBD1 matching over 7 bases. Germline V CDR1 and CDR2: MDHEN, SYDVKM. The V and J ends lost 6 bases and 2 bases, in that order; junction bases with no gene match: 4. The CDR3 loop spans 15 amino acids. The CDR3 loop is CASRTGRPGANVLTF. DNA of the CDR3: TGTGCCAGCAGGACAGGGCGACCTGGGGCCAACGTCCTGACTTTC.

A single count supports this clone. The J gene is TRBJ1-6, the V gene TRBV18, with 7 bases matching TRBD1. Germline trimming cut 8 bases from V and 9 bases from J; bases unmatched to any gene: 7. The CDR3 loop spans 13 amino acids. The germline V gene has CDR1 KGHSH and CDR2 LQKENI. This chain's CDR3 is CASRDREASPLHF. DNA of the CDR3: TGTGCCAGCCGCGACAGGGAGGCTTCACCCCTCCACTTT.

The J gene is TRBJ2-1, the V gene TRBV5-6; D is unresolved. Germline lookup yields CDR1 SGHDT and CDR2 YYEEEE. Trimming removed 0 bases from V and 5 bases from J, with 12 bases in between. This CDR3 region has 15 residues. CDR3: CASSLELRGNNEQFF. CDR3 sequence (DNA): TGTGCCAGCAGCTTGGAATTGCGCGGTAACAATGAGCAGTTCTTC.

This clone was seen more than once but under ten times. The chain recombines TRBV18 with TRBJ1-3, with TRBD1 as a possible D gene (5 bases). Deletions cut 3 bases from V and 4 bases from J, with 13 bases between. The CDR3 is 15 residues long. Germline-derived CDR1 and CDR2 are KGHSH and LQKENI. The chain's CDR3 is CASSPEGTYGNTIYF. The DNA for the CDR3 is TGTGCCAGCTCACCTGAAGGGACTTACGGAAACACCATATATTTT.

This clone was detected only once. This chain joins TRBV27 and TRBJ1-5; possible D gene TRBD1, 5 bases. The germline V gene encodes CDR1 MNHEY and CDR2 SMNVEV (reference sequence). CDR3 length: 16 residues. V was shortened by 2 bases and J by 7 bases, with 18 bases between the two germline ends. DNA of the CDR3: TGTGCCAGCAGTTTAAGGCCCTCGGTTGGGGGGCAGCCCCAGCATTTT. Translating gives CASSLRPSVGGQPQHF.

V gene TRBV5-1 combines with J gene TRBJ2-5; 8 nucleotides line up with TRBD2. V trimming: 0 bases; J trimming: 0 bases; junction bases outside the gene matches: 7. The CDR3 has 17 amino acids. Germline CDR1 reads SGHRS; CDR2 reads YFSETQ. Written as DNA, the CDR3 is TGCGCCAGCAGCTTGGGTCCAGCGGGGGAGTACCAAGAGACCCAGTACTTC. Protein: CASSLGPAGEYQETQYF.

The CDR3 DNA follows: TGTGCCAGCGCGCTAAACTGGAACACTGAAGCTTTCTTT. It is translated as CASALNWNTEAFF. This rearrangement joins TRBV27 to TRBJ1-1; D not certain. Germline-derived CDR1 and CDR2 are MNHEY and SMNVEV (reference sequence). The V end lost 8 bases, the J end lost 1 base, and 11 bases lay between the germline ends. The CDR3 is made up of 13 amino acids.

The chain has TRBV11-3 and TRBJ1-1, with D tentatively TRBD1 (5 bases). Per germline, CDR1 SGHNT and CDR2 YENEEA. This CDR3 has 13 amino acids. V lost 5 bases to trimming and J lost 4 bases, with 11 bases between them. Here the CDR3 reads CASSEGVTTEAFF. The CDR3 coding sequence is TGTGCCAGCAGCGAAGGGGTGACCACTGAAGCTTTCTTT.

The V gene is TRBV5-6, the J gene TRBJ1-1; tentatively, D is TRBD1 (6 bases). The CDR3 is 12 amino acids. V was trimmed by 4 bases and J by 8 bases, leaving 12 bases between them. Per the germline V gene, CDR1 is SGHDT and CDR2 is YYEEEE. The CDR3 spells CASSTWTVEAFF. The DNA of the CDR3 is TGTGCCAGCAGCACCTGGACAGTGGAAGCTTTCTTT.

CDR3 amino acids: CASSRNRGEKLFF. For the CDR3, the DNA is TGTGCCAGCAGTCGGAACAGGGGTGAAAAACTGTTTTTT. This chain links TRBV5-4 with TRBJ1-4, with 7 bases lining up with TRBD1. Germline loops: CDR1 SGHNT, CDR2 YYREEE (reference sequence). This CDR3 region has 13 residues. The trim removed 5 bases at V and 7 bases at J, leaving 5 bases unmatched.

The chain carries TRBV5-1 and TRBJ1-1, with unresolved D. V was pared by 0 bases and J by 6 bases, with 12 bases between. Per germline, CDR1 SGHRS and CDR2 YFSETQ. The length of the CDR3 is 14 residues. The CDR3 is CASSLEGAGSEAFF. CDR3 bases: TGCGCCAGCAGCTTGGAGGGAGCAGGCTCTGAAGCTTTCTTT.

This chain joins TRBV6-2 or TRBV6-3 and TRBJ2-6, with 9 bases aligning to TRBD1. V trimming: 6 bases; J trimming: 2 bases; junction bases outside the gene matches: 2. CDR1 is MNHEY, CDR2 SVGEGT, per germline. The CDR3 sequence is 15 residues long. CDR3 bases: TGTGCCAGCAGCCGGACAGGGGCTGGGGCCAACGTCCTGACTTTC. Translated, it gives CASSRTGAGANVLTF.

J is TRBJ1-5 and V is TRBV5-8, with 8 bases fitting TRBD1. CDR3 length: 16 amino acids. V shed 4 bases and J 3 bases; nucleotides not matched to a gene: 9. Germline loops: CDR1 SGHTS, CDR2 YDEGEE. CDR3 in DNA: TGTGCCAGCAGCCCCCGAAGGACAGGGCCCAATCAGCCCCAGCATTTT. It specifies CASSPRRTGPNQPQHF. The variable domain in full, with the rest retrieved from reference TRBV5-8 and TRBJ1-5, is EAGVTQSPTHLIKTRGQQATLRCSPISGHTSVYWYQQALGLGLQFLLWYDEGEERNRGNFPPRFSGRQFPNYSSELNVNALELEDSALYLCASSPRRTGPNQPQHFGDGTRLSIL.

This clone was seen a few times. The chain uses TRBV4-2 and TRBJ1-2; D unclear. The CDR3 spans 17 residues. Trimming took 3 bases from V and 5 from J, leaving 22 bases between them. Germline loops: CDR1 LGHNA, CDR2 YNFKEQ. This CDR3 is CASSHTKGGEAFYGYTF. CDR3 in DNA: TGTGCCAGCAGCCACACGAAGGGCGGGGAAGCTTTTTATGGCTACACCTTC.